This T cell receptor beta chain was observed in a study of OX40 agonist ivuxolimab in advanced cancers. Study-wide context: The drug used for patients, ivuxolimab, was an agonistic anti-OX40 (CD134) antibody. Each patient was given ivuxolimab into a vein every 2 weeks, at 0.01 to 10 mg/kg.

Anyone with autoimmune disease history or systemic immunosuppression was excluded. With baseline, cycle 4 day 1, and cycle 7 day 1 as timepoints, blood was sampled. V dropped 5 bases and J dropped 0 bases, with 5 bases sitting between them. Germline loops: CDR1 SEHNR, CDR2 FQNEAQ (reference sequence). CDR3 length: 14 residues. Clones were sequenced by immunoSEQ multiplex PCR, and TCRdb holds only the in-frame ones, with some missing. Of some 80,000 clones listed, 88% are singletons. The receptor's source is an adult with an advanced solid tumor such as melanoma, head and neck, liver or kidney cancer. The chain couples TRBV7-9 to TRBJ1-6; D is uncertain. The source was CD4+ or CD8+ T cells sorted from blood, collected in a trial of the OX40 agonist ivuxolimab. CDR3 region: CASSPSSYNSPLHF. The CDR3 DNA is TGTGCCAGCAGCCCGAGCTCCTATAATTCACCCCTCCACTTT.